This T cell receptor (beta chain) was retrieved from a study of T cell responses to AZD1222 COVID-19 vaccine. A word on this clone: What it binds is not known.

V shed 2 bases and J shed 0 bases, with 11 bases lying between them. The CDR3 contains 16 residues. CDR1 LGHDT and CDR2 YNNKEL come from the germline V gene (reference sequence). The assay was immunoSEQ multiplex PCR, and TCRdb's table has in-frame clones only and misses some. The sample consists of about 120,000 clones, roughly 90% of them appearing once. Study-wide results and limits: Spike-specific TCR breadth and depth went up after people got two AZD1222 doses. Repertoires were collected only later (after the peak T cell response had occurred). There were mostly white British donors and more females than males, and clonal diversity was possibly underestimated.

The sample in question was peripheral blood, obtained on day 0 of AZD1222 vaccination. The TCR originated in an adult in good health. V and J are TRBV3-1 (or the pseudogene TRBV3-2) and TRBJ1-3; D uncertain. CDR3 loop: CASSQTPGGSGNTIYF. The CDR3 nucleotides are TGTGCCAGCAGCCAAACGCCGGGAGGCTCTGGAAACACCATATATTTT.